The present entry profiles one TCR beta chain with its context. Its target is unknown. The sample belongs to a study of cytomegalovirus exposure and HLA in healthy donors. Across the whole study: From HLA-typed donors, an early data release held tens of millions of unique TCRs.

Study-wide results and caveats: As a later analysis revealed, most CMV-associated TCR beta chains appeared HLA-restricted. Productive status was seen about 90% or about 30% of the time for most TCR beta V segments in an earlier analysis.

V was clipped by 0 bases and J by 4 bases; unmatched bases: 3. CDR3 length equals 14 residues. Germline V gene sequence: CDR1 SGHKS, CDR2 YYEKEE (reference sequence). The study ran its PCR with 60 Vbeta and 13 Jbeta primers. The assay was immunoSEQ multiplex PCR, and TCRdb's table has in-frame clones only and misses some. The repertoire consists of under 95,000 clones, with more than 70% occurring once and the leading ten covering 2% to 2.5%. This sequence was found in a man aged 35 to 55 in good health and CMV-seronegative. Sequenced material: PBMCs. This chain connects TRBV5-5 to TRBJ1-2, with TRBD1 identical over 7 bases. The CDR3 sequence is CASSLVQGGYGYTF. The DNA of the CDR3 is TGTGCCAGCAGCTTGGTGCAGGGGGGCTATGGCTACACCTTC.